This T cell receptor (beta chain) appears in the sequencing data of a study of blood T cells in healthy people across ages. Then a second PCR, running about 7 to 11 cycles, was carried out with a sample-barcoded 5' primer and a J-beta primer mix. TCRdb processed the 5' RACE reads anew with MiXCR; each CDR3 protein has one entry. The sample lists hundreds of thousands of distinct CDR3 sequences, roughly 41% occurring once. Study-level points and caveats: Researchers deemed the diversity estimates from one million T cells underestimates.

This clonotype was seen repeatedly, ten times or more. Its antigen is still unknown. This TCR derives from a woman aged 55-69 years in good health. Sequencing was carried out using blood.

CDR3 sequence (DNA): TGCAGCGCAATGGGGCTAGCGGGGTTCTACGAGCAGTACTTC. This gives the protein CSAMGLAGFYEQYF. This chain connects TRBV29-1 to TRBJ2-7; 9 bases line up with TRBD2. The CDR3 has 14 residues. Looked up from germline, CDR1 is SQVTM and CDR2 is ANQGSEA. After removal of 7 bases from V and 3 bases from J, the junction contained 10 bases not matched to a gene.